The 12 T cell receptor beta chains in this list originate from one sample, sequenced in a study of monozygotic twins with cystic fibrosis. The table came from immunoSEQ multiplex PCR; TCRdb's copy has only in-frame clones and leaves some out. The table shows 20,000 to 25,000 clones, with 95% to 98% occurring only once. Sequencing was carried out using blood. The receptor source for this set is a girl aged 10 to 17 with cystic fibrosis.

This chain joins TRBV28 and TRBJ2-7; 9 nucleotides line up with TRBD1. Germline V gene sequence: CDR1 MDHEN, CDR2 SYDVKM. V trimming: 5 bases; J trimming: 6 bases; junction bases outside the gene matches: 8. The length of the CDR3 is 14 residues. CDR3 amino acids: CASSPGTGWFEQYF. The CDR3 DNA reads as TGTGCCAGCAGTCCCGGGACAGGGTGGTTCGAGCAGTACTTC.

The CDR3 loop reads CASSAGTGGPHEQYV. CDR3 nucleotide sequence: TGCGCCAGCAGCGCCGGGACAGGGGGCCCCCACGAGCAGTACGTC. J is TRBJ2-7 and V is TRBV10-2; 12 bases align to TRBD1. CDR3 length: 15 amino acids. Germline V lookup: CDR1 WSHSY, CDR2 SAAADI. Losses at the gene ends were 6 bases for V and 5 bases for J; bases not matched to a gene: 8.

The chain employs TRBV4-2 and TRBJ2-5; 12 bases align to TRBD2. Trimming cost V 6 bases and J 0 bases; bases outside gene matches: 5. The CDR3 is made up of 16 amino acids. CDR1 LGHNA and CDR2 YNFKEQ come from the germline V gene. The CDR3 reads CASRPTSGRYQETQYF. In DNA, the CDR3 is TGTGCCAGCAGACCAACTAGCGGGAGGTACCAAGAGACCCAGTACTTC.

This chain uses TRBV5-6 with TRBJ2-7, with 8 bases aligning to TRBD1. CDR3 length: 15 amino acids. The ends lost 5 bases at V and 3 bases at J; junction bases unmatched: 10. Germline-derived CDR1 and CDR2 are SGHDT and YYEEEE. The CDR3 DNA sequence: TGTGCCAGCAGGTTCCGGGACAGGCCCCACTACGAGCAGTACTTC. Translation gives CASRFRDRPHYEQYF.

This clone was seen only once. This chain connects TRBV2 to TRBJ2-1; 15 bases align to TRBD2. Trimming removed 4 bases from V and 6 bases from J; junction bases left unmatched: 1. The CDR3 runs to 15 residues. Per germline, CDR1 SNHLY and CDR2 FYNNEI. The CDR3 spells CASSGTSGRANEQFF. In nucleotides, the CDR3 is TGTGCCAGCAGTGGGACTAGCGGGAGGGCCAATGAGCAGTTCTTC.

The chain combines TRBV7-2 with TRBJ2-1; D is unresolved. This CDR3 comprises 15 residues. Germline V gene data show CDR1 as SGHTA and CDR2 as FQGNSA. Trimming stripped 0 bases from V and 3 bases from J, with 9 bases between. This CDR3 reads CASSLAGFVYNEQFF. DNA of the CDR3: TGTGCCAGCAGCTTAGCGGGATTCGTCTACAATGAGCAGTTCTTC.

The V gene is TRBV2, the J gene TRBJ1-1; 8 nucleotides match TRBD1. This CDR3 is 11 amino acids long. V was pared by 6 bases and J by 13 bases, with 7 bases of the junction left unmatched. CDR1 and CDR2 (germline): SNHLY, FYNNEI. CDR3 in DNA: TGTGCCAGCAGGACGGGACAGGTCCTTTTCTTT. This gives the protein CASRTGQVLFF.

J is TRBJ2-5 and V is TRBV2, with D uncertain. Germline lookup yields CDR1 SNHLY and CDR2 FYNNEI. With 4 bases removed from V and 4 bases from J, the gap between germline ends came to 10 bases. The length of the CDR3 is 13 residues. DNA for the CDR3: TGTGCCAGCAGTGTGGGATCAAGAGAGACCCAGTACTTC. Translated: CASSVGSRETQYF.

The genes are TRBV1 and TRBJ2-5; the listed D gene, TRBD2, was not tested against the DNA. TRBV1 is a listed pseudogene. The CDR3 totals 13 residues. The CDR3 reads CTSELAGEETQYF. For the CDR3, the DNA is TGCACCAGCGAACTAGCGGGAGAGGAAACCCAGTACTTC.

This chain connects TRBV9 to TRBJ2-3, with 10 positions matching TRBD2. Germline loops: CDR1 SGDLS, CDR2 YYNGEE. V trimming: 0 bases; J trimming: 2 bases; junction bases outside the gene matches: 6. This CDR3 contains 17 residues. The CDR3 DNA sequence: TGTGCCAGCAGCGTAGAAGCGGGAGGGGTGGTCACAGATACGCAGTATTTT. It specifies CASSVEAGGVVTDTQYF. Drawing the rest from reference TRBV9 and TRBJ2-3, the complete variable domain is DSGVTQTPKHLITATGQRVTLRCSPRSGDLSVYWYQQSLDQGLQFLIQYYNGEERAKGNILERFSAQQFPDLHSELNLSSLELGDSALYFCASSVEAGGVVTDTQYFGPGTRLTVL.

The chain uses TRBV5-1 and TRBJ2-2; TRBD1 aligns across 9 bases. Germline V gives CDR1 SGHRS, CDR2 YFSETQ. V gave up 6 bases and J gave up 7 bases; unmatched junction bases: 13. This CDR3 spans 16 amino acids. CDR3 region: CASKLDRGPPGGELFF. The CDR3 coding sequence is TGCGCCAGCAAATTGGACAGGGGACCCCCCGGCGGGGAGCTGTTTTTT.

This sequence joins TRBV27 and TRBJ2-3; TRBD2 matches at 9 bases. This CDR3 is 14 amino acids long. Trimming at V came to 2 bases and at J to 6 bases, leaving 3 bases not matched to a gene. CDR1 is MNHEY and CDR2 is SMNVEV in the germline V gene (reference sequence). CDR3 protein: CASSLRAGGDTQYF. DNA of the CDR3: TGTGCCAGCAGTTTACGGGCGGGAGGGGATACGCAGTATTTT.